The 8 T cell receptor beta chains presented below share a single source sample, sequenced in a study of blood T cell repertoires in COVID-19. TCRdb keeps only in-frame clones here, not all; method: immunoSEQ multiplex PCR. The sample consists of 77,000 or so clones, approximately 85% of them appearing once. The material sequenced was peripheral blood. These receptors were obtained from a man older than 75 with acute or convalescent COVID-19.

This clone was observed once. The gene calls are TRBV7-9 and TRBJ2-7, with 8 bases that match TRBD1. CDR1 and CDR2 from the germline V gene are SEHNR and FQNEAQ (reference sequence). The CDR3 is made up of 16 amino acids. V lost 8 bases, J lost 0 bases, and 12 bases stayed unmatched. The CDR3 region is CASLKTGQGISYEQYF. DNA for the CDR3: TGTGCCAGCCTGAAGACTGGACAGGGAATCTCCTACGAGCAGTACTTC.

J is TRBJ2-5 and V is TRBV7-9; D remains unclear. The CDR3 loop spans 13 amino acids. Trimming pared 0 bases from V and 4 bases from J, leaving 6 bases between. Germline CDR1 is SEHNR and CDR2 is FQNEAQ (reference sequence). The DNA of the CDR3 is TGTGCCAGCAGCTTAGCGGCCCTAGAGACCCAGTACTTC. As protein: CASSLAALETQYF.

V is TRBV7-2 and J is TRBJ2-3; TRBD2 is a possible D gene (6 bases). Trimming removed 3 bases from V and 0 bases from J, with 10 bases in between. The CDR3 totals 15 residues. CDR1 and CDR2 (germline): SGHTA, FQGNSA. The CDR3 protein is CASSLTSTSTDTQYF. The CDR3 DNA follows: TGTGCCAGCAGCTTGACTAGTACTAGCACAGATACGCAGTATTTT. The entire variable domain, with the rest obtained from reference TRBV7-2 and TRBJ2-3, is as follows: GAGVSQSPSNKVTEKGKDVELRCDPISGHTALYWYRQSLGQGLEFLIYFQGNSAPDKSGLPSDRFSAERTGGSVSTLTIQRTQQEDSAVYLCASSLTSTSTDTQYFGPGTRLTVL.

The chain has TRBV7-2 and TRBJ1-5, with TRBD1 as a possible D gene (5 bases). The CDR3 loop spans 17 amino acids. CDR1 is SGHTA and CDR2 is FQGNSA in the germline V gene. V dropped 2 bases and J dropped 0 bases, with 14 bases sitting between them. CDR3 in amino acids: CASSLQGTQYSNQPQHF. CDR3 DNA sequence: TGTGCCAGCAGCTTACAGGGTACACAATATAGCAATCAGCCCCAGCATTTT.

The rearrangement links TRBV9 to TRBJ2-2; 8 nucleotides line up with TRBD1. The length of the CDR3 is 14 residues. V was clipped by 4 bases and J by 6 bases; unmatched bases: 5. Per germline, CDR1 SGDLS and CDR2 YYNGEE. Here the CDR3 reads CASSLGTGAGELFF. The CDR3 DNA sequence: TGTGCCAGCAGCCTAGGGACAGGAGCCGGGGAGCTGTTTTTT.

The CDR3 DNA is TGTGCCAGCAGCCAAGATAGTGGCGAGGGTAAGACCCAGTACTTC. It is translated as CASSQDSGEGKTQYF. The genes are TRBV3-1 (or the pseudogene TRBV3-2) and TRBJ2-5, with a weak D call TRBD2 (5 bases). CDR3 length: 15 residues. Trimming cost V 0 bases and J 6 bases, with 14 bases left between them. Per germline, CDR1 LGHDT and CDR2 YNNKEL (reference sequence).

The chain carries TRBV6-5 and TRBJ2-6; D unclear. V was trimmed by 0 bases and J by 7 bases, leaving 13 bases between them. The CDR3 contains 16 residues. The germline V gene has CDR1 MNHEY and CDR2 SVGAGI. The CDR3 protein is CASSYSVAGLANVLTF. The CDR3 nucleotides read TGTGCCAGCAGTTACTCCGTGGCAGGTTTAGCCAACGTCCTGACTTTC.

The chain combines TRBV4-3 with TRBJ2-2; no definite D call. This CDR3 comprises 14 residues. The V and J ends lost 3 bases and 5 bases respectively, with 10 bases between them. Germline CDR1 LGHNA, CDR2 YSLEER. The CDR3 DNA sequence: TGCGCCAGCAGCCAGTATCGCAGGACCGGGGAGCTGTTTTTT. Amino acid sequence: CASSQYRRTGELFF.